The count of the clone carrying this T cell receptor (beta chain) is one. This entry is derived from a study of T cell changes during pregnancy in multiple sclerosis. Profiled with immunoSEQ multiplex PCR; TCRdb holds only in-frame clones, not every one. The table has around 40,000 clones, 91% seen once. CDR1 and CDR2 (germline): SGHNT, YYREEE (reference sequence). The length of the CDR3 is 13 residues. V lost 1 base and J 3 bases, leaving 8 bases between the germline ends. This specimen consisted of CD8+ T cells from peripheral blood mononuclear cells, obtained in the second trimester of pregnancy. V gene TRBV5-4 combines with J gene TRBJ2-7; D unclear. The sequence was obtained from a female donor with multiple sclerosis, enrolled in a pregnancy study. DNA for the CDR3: TGTGCCAGCAGCTTGCACTCCAACTACGAGCAGTACTTC. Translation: CASSLHSNYEQYF.